A single sample gave rise to the 3 T cell receptor beta chains below, sequenced in a study of human T cells and chemical hapten exposure (dated by TCRdb to the early 2020s). The sample's time point, from its label and the paper: patch test 3, about 24 weeks after DPC sensitization. The sample's treatment or condition, from its label and the paper: therapeutic diphenylcyclopropenone sensitization with weekly scalp DPC. Receptor libraries were prepared by RACE. These reads were obtained on a NextSeq 500. TCRdb handled the public reads itself, with Q25 trimming in fastp and clone calling in MiXCR, and kept productive beta chains. Records with the same CDR3 protein are collapsed into one entry carrying the most frequent genes and DNA. Counted in this sample were 180,000 or so distinct CDR3 sequences; about 22% of them appeared once. The ten largest clones add up to 2% to 2.5% of the sample. The sample here was whole blood, taken in connection with sensitization to the hapten diphenylcyclopropenone (DPC). These TCRs come from a woman aged 40 to 50 with alopecia areata. Some clones in this sample may be carry-over from other donors' samples.

This clonotype was seen more than once but under ten times. The V and J genes are TRBV7-9 and TRBJ2-1; D perhaps matches TRBD1 (5 bases). Germline-derived CDR1 and CDR2 are SEHNR and FQNEAQ (reference sequence). Trimming took 5 bases from V and 3 from J, leaving 17 bases between them. CDR3 size: 16 residues. The CDR3: CASSPQWGQHYNEQFF. The CDR3 DNA follows: TGTGCCAGCAGCCCTCAGTGGGGCCAGCACTACAATGAGCAGTTCTTC.

The chain employs TRBV4-1 and TRBJ1-2; 8 nucleotides line up with TRBD1. J gave up 0 bases and V 4 bases, and 4 bases lay outside the gene matches. CDR1 MGHRA and CDR2 YSYEKL come from the germline V gene. The CDR3 covers 15 residues. The DNA for the CDR3 is TGCGCCAGCAGCCCGGGACAGGCAACTAACTATGGCTACACCTTC. Its translation: CASSPGQATNYGYTF.

The chain joins TRBV5-4 to TRBJ2-2; TRBD2 matches 7 bases. Losses at the gene ends were 0 bases for V and 0 bases for J; bases not matched to a gene: 2. Per the germline V gene, CDR1 is SGHNT and CDR2 is YYREEE (reference sequence). The CDR3 loop spans 16 amino acids. In DNA form, the CDR3 reads TGTGCCAGCAGCTTGGAGGCGGGAGCGAACACCGGGGAGCTGTTTTTT. Amino acids: CASSLEAGANTGELFF.